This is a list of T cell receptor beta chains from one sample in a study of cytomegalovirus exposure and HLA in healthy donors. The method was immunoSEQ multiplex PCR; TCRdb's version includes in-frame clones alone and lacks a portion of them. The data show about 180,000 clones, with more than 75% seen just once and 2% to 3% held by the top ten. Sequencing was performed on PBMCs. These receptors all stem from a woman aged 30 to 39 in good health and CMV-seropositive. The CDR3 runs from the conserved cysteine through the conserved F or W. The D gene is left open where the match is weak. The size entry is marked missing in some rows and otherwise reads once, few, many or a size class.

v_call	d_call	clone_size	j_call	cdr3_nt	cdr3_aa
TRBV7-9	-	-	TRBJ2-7	TGTGCCAGCAGCCATAGCGGATCCTACGAGCAGTACTTC	CASSHSGSYEQYF
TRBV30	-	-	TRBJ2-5	TGTGCCTGGAGTGCAGGTGGAGGGGCCGAGACCCAGTACTTC	CAWSAGGGAETQYF
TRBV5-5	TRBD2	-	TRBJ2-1	TGTGCCAGCAGCAGACGGACTAGCGGGATAAGCAACAATGAGCAGTTCTTC	CASSRRTSGISNNEQFF
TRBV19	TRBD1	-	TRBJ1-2	TGTGCCAGTAGTGTGGGGACAGACAACGTACCTAACTATGGCTACACCTTC	CASSVGTDNVPNYGYTF
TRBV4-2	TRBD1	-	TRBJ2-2	TGTGCCAGCAGCCCCGGGGCGAGAGGGGGCGCCGGCACCGGGGAGCTGTTTTTT	CASSPGARGGAGTGELFF
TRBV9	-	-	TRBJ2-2	TGTGCCAGCGACAGCACCGGGGAGCTGTTTTTT	CASDSTGELFF
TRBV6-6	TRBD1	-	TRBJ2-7	TGTGCCAGCAGGGACAGGGGATACGAGCAGTACTTC	CASRDRGYEQYF
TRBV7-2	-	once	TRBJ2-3	TGTGCCAGCAGCCCCCTTTTAGGAGTGATAACAGATACGCAGTATTTT	CASSPLLGVITDTQYF
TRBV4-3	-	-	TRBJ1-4	TGCGCCAGCAGCCCGCGCGTGACTAATGAAAAACTGTTTTTT	CASSPRVTNEKLFF
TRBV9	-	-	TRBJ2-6	TGTGCCAGCAGCCTAGGAGCTGGGGCCAACGTCCTGACTTTC	CASSLGAGANVLTF
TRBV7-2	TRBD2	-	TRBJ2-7	TGTGCCAGCAGCTCCGGGACCCCAGCGGGAGAGCAGTACTTC	CASSSGTPAGEQYF
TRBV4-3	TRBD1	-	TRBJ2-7	TGCGCCAGCAGCGTCCGACAGGGGGCCTCCTACGAGCAGTACTTC	CASSVRQGASYEQYF
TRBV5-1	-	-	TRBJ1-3	TGCGCCAGCAGCTTGGGACATAACTCTGGAAACACCATATATTTT	CASSLGHNSGNTIYF
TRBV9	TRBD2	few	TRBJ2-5	TGTGCCAGCAGCGCCAGCGGGGGAGAGACCCAGTACTTC	CASSASGGETQYF
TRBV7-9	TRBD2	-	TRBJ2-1	TGTGCCAGCAGCTTAGGGGGACTAGCGGGGGGGCGTGAGCAGTTCTTC	CASSLGGLAGGREQFF
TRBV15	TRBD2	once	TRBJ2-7	TGTGCCACCAGCAGAGATGGGGAGCGGGGGGGGAGTGAGCAGTACTTC	CATSRDGERGGSEQYF
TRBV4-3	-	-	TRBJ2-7	TGCGCCAGCAGCCAAGAGGCGGAGCAGAGACTCTCCTACGAGCAGTACTTC	CASSQEAEQRLSYEQYF
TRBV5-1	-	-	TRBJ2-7	TGCGCCAGCAAAGGTGGGGATGGCAGGGCGATCTACGAGCAGTACTTC	CASKGGDGRAIYEQYF
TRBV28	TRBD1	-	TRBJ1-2	TGTGCCAGCAGTCGACAGGGCCCGTGGGGCTACACCTTC	CASSRQGPWGYTF
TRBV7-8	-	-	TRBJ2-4	TGTGCCAGCAGCCTCGCGGCGGGCGAAAACATTCAGTACTTC	CASSLAAGENIQYF
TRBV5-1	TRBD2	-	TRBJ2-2	TGCGCCAGCAGCACGACTAGCGGGGCGAACACCGGGGAGCTGTTTTTT	CASSTTSGANTGELFF
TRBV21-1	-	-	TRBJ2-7	TGTGCCAGCAGCAGGGAGCATCGGGAGAGGACGGGGAGCTCCTACGAGCAGTACTTC	CASSREHRERTGSSYEQYF
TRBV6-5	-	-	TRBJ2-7	TGTGCCAGCAGTGAAGAACTGAGAAGTTACGAGCAGTACTTC	CASSEELRSYEQYF
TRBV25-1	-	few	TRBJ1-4	TGTGCCAGCAGTGAATTGGGAGGGGACGAAAAACTGTTTTTT	CASSELGGDEKLFF